This is a list of T cell receptor beta chains from one sample in a study of cytomegalovirus exposure and HLA in healthy donors. The assay was immunoSEQ multiplex PCR, and TCRdb's table has in-frame clones only and misses some. The profile shows 150,000 to 200,000 clones, roughly 80% of them singletons. Sequencing was done on a sample of PBMCs. The receptors were sampled from a male donor in good health and CMV-seronegative. Each CDR3 is given with its conserved first and last residue. The D gene is left open where the match is weak. Some rows mark clone size as missing; the rest say once, few, many or name a class of expanded clone.

J: TRBJ2-7
D: TRBD1
V: TRBV9
size: -
CDR3: CASSAITGTAVYEQYF
DNA: TGTGCCAGCAGCGCGATTACCGGGACAGCAGTCTACGAGCAGTACTTC

J: TRBJ1-2
D: -
V: TRBV18
size: -
CDR3: CASSSGTGSGYTF
DNA: TGTGCCAGCTCATCGGGTACAGGGAGTGGCTACACCTTC

J: TRBJ1-4
D: TRBD1
V: TRBV5-5
size: once
CDR3: CASSLPGQGSEKLFF
DNA: TGTGCCAGCAGCCTACCGGGACAGGGTAGTGAAAAACTGTTTTTT

J: TRBJ1-6
D: TRBD1
V: TRBV6-1
size: -
CDR3: CASSEAGGASPLHF
DNA: TGTGCCAGCAGTGAAGCAGGGGGCGCTTCACCCCTCCACTTT

J: TRBJ2-1
D: TRBD2
V: TRBV7-8
size: -
CDR3: CASSLARLAGVYNEQFF
DNA: TGTGCCAGCAGCTTAGCACGACTAGCGGGAGTCTACAATGAGCAGTTCTTC

J: TRBJ2-1
D: TRBD1
V: TRBV6-1
size: -
CDR3: CASSEADRVDNEQFF
DNA: TGTGCCAGCAGTGAAGCGGACAGGGTGGACAATGAGCAGTTCTTC

J: TRBJ2-7
D: -
V: TRBV2
size: -
CDR3: CAISRTNPWREQYF
DNA: TGTGCCATCTCTCGGACAAACCCTTGGCGCGAGCAGTACTTC

J: TRBJ1-1
D: -
V: TRBV4-1
size: -
CDR3: CASSQDPGANTEAFF
DNA: TGCGCCAGCAGCCAAGATCCAGGGGCGAACACTGAAGCTTTCTTT

J: TRBJ2-7
D: -
V: TRBV7-9
size: -
CDR3: CASSRGGAAYEQYF
DNA: TGTGCCAGCAGCCGAGGGGGTGCGGCATACGAGCAGTACTTC

J: TRBJ2-7
D: -
V: TRBV5-1
size: -
CDR3: CASSSGDIAHEQYF
DNA: TGCGCCAGCAGCTCCGGGGACATAGCCCACGAGCAGTACTTC

J: TRBJ2-6
D: -
V: TRBV2
size: -
CDR3: CASNRESGANVLTF
DNA: TGTGCCAGCAATCGGGAATCTGGGGCCAACGTCCTGACTTTC

J: TRBJ2-2
D: TRBD2
V: TRBV9
size: -
CDR3: CASSDRGRASGRSNTGELFF
DNA: TGTGCCAGCAGCGATCGAGGAAGGGCTAGCGGGAGATCTAACACCGGGGAGCTGTTTTTT